This TCR beta chain was sequenced for a study of OX40 agonist ivuxolimab in advanced cancers. This clone was detected once. The CDR3 loop spans 15 amino acids. V dropped 0 bases and J dropped 1 base, with 7 bases sitting between them. Germline loops: CDR1 SGDLS, CDR2 YYNGEE. Produced via immunoSEQ multiplex PCR; TCRdb's table is partial and in-frame only. Of roughly 80,000 clones listed, approximately 83% are singletons. This rearrangement joins TRBV9 to TRBJ2-2; D is undetermined. This clonotype originated in an adult with an advanced solid tumor such as melanoma, head and neck, liver or kidney cancer. The starting material was CD4+ or CD8+ T cells sorted from blood, obtained in a trial of the OX40 agonist ivuxolimab. The CDR3 spells CASSVGHRNTGELFF. CDR3 sequence (DNA): TGTGCCAGCAGCGTAGGGCATAGGAACACCGGGGAGCTGTTTTTT.